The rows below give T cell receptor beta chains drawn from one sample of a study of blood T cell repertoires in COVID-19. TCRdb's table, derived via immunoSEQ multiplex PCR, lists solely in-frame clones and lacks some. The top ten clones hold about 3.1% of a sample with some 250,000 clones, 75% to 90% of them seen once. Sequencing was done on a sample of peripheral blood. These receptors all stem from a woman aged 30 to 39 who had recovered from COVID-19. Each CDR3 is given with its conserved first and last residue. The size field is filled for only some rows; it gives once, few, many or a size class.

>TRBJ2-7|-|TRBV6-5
CASSYLQITSSYEQYF
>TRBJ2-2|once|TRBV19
CASSRESGNTGELFF
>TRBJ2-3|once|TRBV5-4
CASSRESTDTQYF
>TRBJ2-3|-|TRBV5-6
CASSPPGQRTDTQYF
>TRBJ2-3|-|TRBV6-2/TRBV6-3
CASSYRRTGEADTQYF
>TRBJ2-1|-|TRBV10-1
CASSDRSYNEQFF
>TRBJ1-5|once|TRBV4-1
CASSQAFNQPQHF
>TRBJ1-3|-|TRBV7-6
CASSLAVGGSYSGNTIYF
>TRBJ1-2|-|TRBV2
CASSPQGFLYYGYTF
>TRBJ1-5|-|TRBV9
CASSETGSNQPQHF
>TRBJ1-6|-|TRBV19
CASSILGVNYNSPLHF
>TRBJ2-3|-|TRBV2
CASSVAGDFGDTQYF
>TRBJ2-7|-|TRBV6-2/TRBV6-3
CASSSPGGGFYEQYF
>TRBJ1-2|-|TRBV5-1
CASSFGTGGGYTF
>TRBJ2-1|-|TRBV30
CAWRETGLGEQFF
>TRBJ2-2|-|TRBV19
CASKVPGQGKHGELFF
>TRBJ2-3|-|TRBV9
CASSPPGLGHTDTQYF
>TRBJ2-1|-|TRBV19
CASSYSGSYNEQFF
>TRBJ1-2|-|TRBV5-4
CASSRDSFYGYTF
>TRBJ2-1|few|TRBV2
CASRELAGGGNEQFF
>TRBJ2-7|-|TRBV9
CASSVRDGLYEQYF
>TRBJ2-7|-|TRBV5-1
CASSLDRGAEQYF
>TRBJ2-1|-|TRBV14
CASRPSGGNEQFF
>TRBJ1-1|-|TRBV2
CASSRTVNTEAFF
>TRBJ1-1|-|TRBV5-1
CASSLAGTGDTEAFF
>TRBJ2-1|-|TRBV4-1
CASSQPTSYNEQFF
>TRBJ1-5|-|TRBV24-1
CATSDSGNQPQHF
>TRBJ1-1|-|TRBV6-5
CASSWSGGTEAFF
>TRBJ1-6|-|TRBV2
CASSPTGGLNSPLHF
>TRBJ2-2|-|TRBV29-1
CSVDRGSNTGELFF
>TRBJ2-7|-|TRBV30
CAWRDSTSEQYF
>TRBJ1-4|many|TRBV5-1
CASSLQGTNEKLFF
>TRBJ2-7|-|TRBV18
CASSPQGLAGGSGEQYF
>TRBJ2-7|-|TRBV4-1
CASSPQTGPANEQYF
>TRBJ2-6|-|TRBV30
CAWSGWGVGANVLTF
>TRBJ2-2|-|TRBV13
CASSLVGTGELFF
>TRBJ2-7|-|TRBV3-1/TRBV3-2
CASSQGLGGDYEQYF
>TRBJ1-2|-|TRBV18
CASSDTSRDNYGYTF
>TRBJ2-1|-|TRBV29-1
CSVEGGDSYNEQFF
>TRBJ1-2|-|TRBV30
CAWSDPSGFGYGYTF
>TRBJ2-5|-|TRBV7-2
CASTSPDGDQETQYF
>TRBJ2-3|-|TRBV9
CASSLLQGALTDTQYF
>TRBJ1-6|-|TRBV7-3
CASSQGPVNNSPLHF
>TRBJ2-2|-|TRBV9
CASSSGLIITGELFF
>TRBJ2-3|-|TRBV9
CASSVVGGPSEDTQYF
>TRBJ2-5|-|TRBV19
CASSIGTGDEAQYF
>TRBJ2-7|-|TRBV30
CAWSIGGPTHSYEQYF
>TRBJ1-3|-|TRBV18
CASSPEISISGNTIYF
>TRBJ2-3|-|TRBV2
CASEYRGTDTQYF
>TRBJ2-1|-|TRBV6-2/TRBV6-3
CASSHRDHEQFF
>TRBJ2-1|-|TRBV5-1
CASSVSGESYNEQFF
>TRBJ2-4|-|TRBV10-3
CAISSTGGQNIQYF
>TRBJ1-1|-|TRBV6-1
CASSSQRAGTEAFF
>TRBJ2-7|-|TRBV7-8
CASSLATSGGYYEQYF
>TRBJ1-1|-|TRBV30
CAWILGVAEAFF
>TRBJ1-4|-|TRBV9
CASSIRQEPGEKLFF
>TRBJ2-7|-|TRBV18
CASSPRPEGYEQYF
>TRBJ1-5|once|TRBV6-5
CASSPGTGGNQPQHF
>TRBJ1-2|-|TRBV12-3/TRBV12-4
CASSPGQLYGYTF
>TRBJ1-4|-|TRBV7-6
CASSPDRVATNEKLFF